Listed below are T cell receptor beta chains from one sample, sequenced in a study of early T cells in non-severe SARS-CoV-2 infection. From the 5' RACE reads, TCRdb called clonotypes with MiXCR, one entry per CDR3 protein. The data show approximately 42,000 distinct CDR3 sequences, around 6.8% seen once. The sequenced material came from whole blood. All receptors come from an adult who was a healthcare worker with PCR-confirmed SARS-CoV-2 infection or an uninfected control (not recorded which). Both conserved end residues are part of each CDR3. D genes are given only for firm matches. The size field is filled for only some rows; it gives once, few, many or a size class.

V	J	size	D	CDR3	DNA
TRBV14	TRBJ2-3	-	-	CASSPFSDPLRDTQYF	TGTGCCAGCAGCCCTTTCTCGGACCCCCTACGGGATACGCAGTATTTT
TRBV2	TRBJ2-2	few	-	CASKGLANTGELFF	TGTGCCAGCAAGGGCCTCGCGAACACCGGGGAGCTGTTTTTT
TRBV5-1	TRBJ2-2	-	TRBD2	CASTPGPGLAKAGELFF	TGCGCCAGCACGCCGGGGCCCGGACTAGCGAAGGCCGGGGAGCTGTTTTTT
TRBV30	TRBJ1-4	many	TRBD1	CAWSADRGLNEKLFF	TGTGCCTGGAGCGCGGACAGGGGACTTAATGAAAAACTGTTTTTT
TRBV12-3/TRBV12-4	TRBJ1-5	many	TRBD1	CASSWGQSNQPQHF	TGTGCCAGCAGTTGGGGACAGAGCAATCAGCCCCAGCATTTT
TRBV2	TRBJ2-1	few	-	CASIEGYNEQFF	TGTGCCAGCATAGAAGGATACAATGAGCAGTTCTTC
TRBV4-1	TRBJ1-3	many	-	CASSRTGNSGNTIYF	TGCGCCAGCAGCCGAACAGGGAACTCTGGAAACACCATATATTTT
TRBV5-1	TRBJ2-1	-	-	CASSLGGANNEQFF	TGCGCCAGCAGCTTAGGCGGGGCAAACAATGAGCAGTTCTTC
TRBV7-9	TRBJ2-1	few	TRBD2	CASSPTSGGADNEQFF	TGTGCCAGCAGCCCCACTAGCGGGGGGGCCGACAATGAGCAGTTCTTC
TRBV7-2	TRBJ2-1	few	-	CASSLGSGGAEQFF	TGTGCCAGCAGCTTAGGGTCCGGCGGGGCTGAGCAGTTCTTC
TRBV6-6	TRBJ2-2	few	-	CASSSTDTSTGELFF	TGTGCCAGCAGTTCCACCGACACCTCCACCGGGGAGCTGTTTTTT
TRBV29-1	TRBJ2-3	few	TRBD1	CSVEPQQGGGTQYF	TGCAGCGTAGAACCCCAACAGGGGGGAGGAACGCAGTATTTT
TRBV2	TRBJ2-7	-	-	CASSEPFLSSPYEQYF	TGTGCCAGCAGTGAACCTTTTCTCTCATCACCTTACGAGCAGTACTTC
TRBV19	TRBJ2-1	few	TRBD2	CASSSYSGGDNEQFF	TGTGCCAGTAGTTCATATAGCGGGGGTGACAATGAGCAGTTCTTC
TRBV27	TRBJ2-7	many	-	CASSLRGARYEQYF	TGTGCCAGCAGTTTACGGGGGGCGCGGTACGAGCAGTACTTC
TRBV6-1	TRBJ2-7	few	-	CASSRGQFLPYEQYF	TGTGCCAGCAGCCGCGGACAATTTCTTCCTTACGAGCAGTACTTC
TRBV7-8	TRBJ2-3	few	TRBD2	CASSSGLAGVFTDTQYF	TGTGCCAGCAGCTCCGGACTAGCGGGGGTATTCACAGATACGCAGTATTTT
TRBV6-6	TRBJ2-7	many	-	CASSYSYTGREGYEQYF	TGTGCCAGCAGTTACTCCTACACAGGGAGGGAGGGGTACGAGCAGTACTTC
TRBV4-1	TRBJ2-5	few	-	CASSLRTEQETQYF	TGCGCCAGCAGCCTACGGACAGAGCAAGAGACCCAGTACTTC
TRBV15	TRBJ2-1	-	-	CATSREKSGVGNEQFF	TGTGCCACCAGCAGAGAAAAGTCCGGGGTGGGTAATGAGCAGTTCTTC
TRBV6-6	TRBJ2-5	medium-sized	TRBD1	CASGDRGQETQYF	TGTGCCAGCGGGGACAGGGGGCAGGAGACCCAGTACTTC
TRBV12-3/TRBV12-4	TRBJ2-3	many	-	CASSERLGTPSTDTQYF	TGTGCCAGCAGTGAGCGCTTAGGGACCCCCAGCACAGATACGCAGTATTTT
TRBV20-1	TRBJ2-7	-	-	CSARPSEGFGGGSLSSYEQYF	TGCAGTGCTAGACCATCTGAGGGATTTGGCGGGGGCTCCTTAAGCTCCTACGAGCAGTACTTC
TRBV29-1	TRBJ2-7	few	TRBD1	CSTTGYSYEQYF	TGCAGTACGACAGGGTATTCCTACGAGCAGTACTTC
TRBV4-2	TRBJ1-2	many	-	CASSQGGTANYGYTF	TGTGCCAGCAGCCAAGGGGGCACCGCTAACTATGGCTACACCTTC
TRBV2	TRBJ2-5	many	-	CASTGEVQETQYF	TGTGCCAGCACCGGGGAGGTTCAAGAGACCCAGTACTTC
TRBV7-2	TRBJ1-1	-	-	CASSLSQTSRYTEAFF	TGTGCCAGCAGCTTATCCCAAACGAGTCGGTACACTGAAGCTTTCTTT
TRBV11-1	TRBJ2-2	-	-	CASRKSGSTGELFF	TGTGCCAGCCGGAAGTCGGGGTCGACCGGGGAGCTGTTTTTT
TRBV4-3	TRBJ2-2	-	-	CASSQLGPTNTGELFF	TGCGCCAGCAGCCAACTAGGACCGACGAACACCGGGGAGCTGTTTTTT
TRBV7-2	TRBJ2-3	-	-	CATMAMMSTDTQYF	TGTGCCACCATGGCGATGATGAGCACAGATACGCAGTATTTT
TRBV27	TRBJ1-5	many	TRBD1	CASRDRGRVREQPQHF	TGTGCCAGCAGGGACAGGGGTAGGGTTCGGGAGCAGCCCCAGCATTTT
TRBV7-8	TRBJ2-7	many	-	CASSPLLDEQYF	TGTGCCAGCAGCCCGCTCCTTGACGAGCAGTACTTC
TRBV19	TRBJ1-2	-	TRBD1	CASSPDRVRYGYTF	TGTGCCAGTAGCCCCGACAGGGTCCGCTATGGCTACACCTTC
TRBV7-2	TRBJ2-1	many	-	CASSLAGAPYNEQFF	TGTGCCAGCAGCTTAGCGGGGGCCCCCTACAATGAGCAGTTCTTC
TRBV29-1	TRBJ1-1	many	-	CSVVRGLNTEAFF	TGCAGCGTTGTGCGGGGGTTGAACACTGAAGCTTTCTTT
TRBV19	TRBJ1-1	many	-	CASSFRGQGTEAFF	TGTGCCAGTAGTTTCCGGGGGCAAGGCACTGAAGCTTTCTTT
TRBV12-3/TRBV12-4	TRBJ1-1	few	-	CASTPDGNTEAFF	TGTGCCAGCACCCCTGACGGGAACACTGAAGCTTTCTTT
TRBV7-6	TRBJ2-7	-	-	CASTPRVGYEQYF	TGTGCCAGCACCCCGAGGGTCGGCTACGAGCAGTACTTC
TRBV4-1	TRBJ2-7	many	TRBD2	CASSQVETSGGTYEQYF	TGCGCCAGCAGCCAAGTGGAGACTAGCGGGGGTACCTACGAGCAGTACTTC
TRBV6-5	TRBJ2-1	few	-	CASSYGIPNEQFF	TGTGCCAGCAGTTATGGGATCCCTAATGAGCAGTTCTTC
TRBV6-1	TRBJ1-1	few	-	CASIRLRNTEAFF	TGTGCCAGCATTCGTCTCAGGAACACTGAAGCTTTCTTT
TRBV14	TRBJ2-5	few	-	CASSPMMYQETQYF	TGTGCCAGCAGCCCTATGATGTACCAAGAGACCCAGTACTTC
TRBV25-1	TRBJ1-5	medium-sized	-	CASSDIVGQPQHF	TGTGCCAGCAGCGACATTGTAGGTCAGCCCCAGCATTTT
TRBV6-5	TRBJ1-1	few	-	CASSYTGPGQLGNTEAFF	TGTGCCAGCAGTTACACGGGTCCCGGACAGCTAGGGAACACTGAAGCTTTCTTT